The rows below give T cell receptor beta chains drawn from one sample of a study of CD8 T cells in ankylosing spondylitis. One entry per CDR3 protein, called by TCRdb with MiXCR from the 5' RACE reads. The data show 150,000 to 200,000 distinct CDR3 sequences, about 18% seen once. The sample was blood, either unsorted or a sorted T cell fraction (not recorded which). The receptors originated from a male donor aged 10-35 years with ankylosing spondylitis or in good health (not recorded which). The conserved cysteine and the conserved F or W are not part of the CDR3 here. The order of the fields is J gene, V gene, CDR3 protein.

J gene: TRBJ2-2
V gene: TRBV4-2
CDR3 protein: ASSQDHRGLSGELF

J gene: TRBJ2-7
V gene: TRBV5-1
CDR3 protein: ASSLRPPSQTYEQY

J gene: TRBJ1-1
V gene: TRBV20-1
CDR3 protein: SASRDRGQNEVF

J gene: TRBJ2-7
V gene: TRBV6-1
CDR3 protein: ASRTSGADSYEQY

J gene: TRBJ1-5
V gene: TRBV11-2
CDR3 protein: ASSLVSALGPQH

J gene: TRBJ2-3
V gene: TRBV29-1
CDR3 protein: SVASGRTETNQY

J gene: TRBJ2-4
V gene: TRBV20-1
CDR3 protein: SARKRLGGKTLAKNIQY

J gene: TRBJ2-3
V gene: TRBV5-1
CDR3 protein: ASSYSTGTSTDTQY

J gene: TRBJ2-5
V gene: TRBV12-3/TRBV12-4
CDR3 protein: ASSPKETQY

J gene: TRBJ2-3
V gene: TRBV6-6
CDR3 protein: ASSTAASTDTQY

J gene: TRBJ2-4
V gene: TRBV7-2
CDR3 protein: ASSGGWAKNIQY

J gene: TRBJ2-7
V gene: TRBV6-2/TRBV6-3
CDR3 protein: ASRATGAYEQY

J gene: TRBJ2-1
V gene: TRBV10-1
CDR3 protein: ASSPTSGARSYNEQF

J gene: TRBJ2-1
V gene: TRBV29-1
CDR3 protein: SVEAGGQGLNEQF

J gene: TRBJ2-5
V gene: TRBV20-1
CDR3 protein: SARDTLAANQETQY

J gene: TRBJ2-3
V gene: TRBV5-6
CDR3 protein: ASSSFSTGSTDTQY

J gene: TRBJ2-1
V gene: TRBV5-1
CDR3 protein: ASSFLARSNNEQF

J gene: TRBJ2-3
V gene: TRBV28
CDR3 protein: ASRGAQDFEQY

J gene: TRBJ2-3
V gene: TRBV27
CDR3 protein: ASSFSDTQY

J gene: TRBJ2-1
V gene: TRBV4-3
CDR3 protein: ASSQGTYNEQF

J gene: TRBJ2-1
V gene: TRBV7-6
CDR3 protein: ASSLALWLAESYNEQF

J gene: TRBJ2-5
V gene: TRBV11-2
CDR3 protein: ASSDRDRVGETQY

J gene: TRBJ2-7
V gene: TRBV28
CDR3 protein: ASSLNGQGTYEQY

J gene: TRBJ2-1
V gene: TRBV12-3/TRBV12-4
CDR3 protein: ASSLRLAGDYNEQF

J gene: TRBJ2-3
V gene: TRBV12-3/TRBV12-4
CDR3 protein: ASAGTGEGDTQY

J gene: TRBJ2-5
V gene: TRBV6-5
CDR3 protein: ASSYRGSAGEETQY

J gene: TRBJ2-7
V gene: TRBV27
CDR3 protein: ASSSYLPGPTKVREQY

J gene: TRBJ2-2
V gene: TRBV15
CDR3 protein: ATSRGSSQHTGELF

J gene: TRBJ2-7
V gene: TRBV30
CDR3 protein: AWSVSRAEQY

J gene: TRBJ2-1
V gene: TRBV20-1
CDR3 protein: SAPAGAGVYNEQF

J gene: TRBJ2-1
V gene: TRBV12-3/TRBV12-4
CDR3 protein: ASSAQIIAANEQF

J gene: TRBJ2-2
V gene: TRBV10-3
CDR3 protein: AISWTENTGELF

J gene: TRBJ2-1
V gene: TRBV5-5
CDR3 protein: ASSPTGVGNNEQF

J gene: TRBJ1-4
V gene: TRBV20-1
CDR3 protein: SGTNQGLEEKLF

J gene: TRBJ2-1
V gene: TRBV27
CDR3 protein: ASSTVPASSYNEQF

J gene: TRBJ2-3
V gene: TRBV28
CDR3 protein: ASSPLSRITTDTQY

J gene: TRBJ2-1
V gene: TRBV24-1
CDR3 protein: ATRGGLNNEQF

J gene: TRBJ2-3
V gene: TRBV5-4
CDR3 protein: ASRDQRESTDTQY

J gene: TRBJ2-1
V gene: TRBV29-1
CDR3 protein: SATAPHEQF

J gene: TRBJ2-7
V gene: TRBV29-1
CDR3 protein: SVEGARGGGYEQY

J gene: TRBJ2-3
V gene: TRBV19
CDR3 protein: ASSTLAGGGDTQY

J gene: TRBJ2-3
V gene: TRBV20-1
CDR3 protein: SARQSGRSTDTQY

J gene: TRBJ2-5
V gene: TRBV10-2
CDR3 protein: ASSEMVGAETQY

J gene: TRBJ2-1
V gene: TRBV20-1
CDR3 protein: SAGGGATSYNEQF

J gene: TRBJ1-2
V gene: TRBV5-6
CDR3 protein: ASSPGHNGYT

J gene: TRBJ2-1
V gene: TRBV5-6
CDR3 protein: ASSPKLTSGKRDEQF

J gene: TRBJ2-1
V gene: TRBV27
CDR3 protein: ASSLWPPGQGGNEQF

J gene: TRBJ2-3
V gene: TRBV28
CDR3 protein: ATGQGAYDTQY

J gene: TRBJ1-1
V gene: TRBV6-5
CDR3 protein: ASREMNTEAF

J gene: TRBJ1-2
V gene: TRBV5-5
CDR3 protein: ASSKNPGQTNYGYT

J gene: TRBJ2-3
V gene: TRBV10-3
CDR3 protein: AISEPSRRTDTQY

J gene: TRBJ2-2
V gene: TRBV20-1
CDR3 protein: SARDHTGELF

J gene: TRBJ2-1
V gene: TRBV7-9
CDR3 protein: ASSSPRTSGRADNEQF

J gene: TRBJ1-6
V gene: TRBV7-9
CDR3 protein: ASSLDSSPLH

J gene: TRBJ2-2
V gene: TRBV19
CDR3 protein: ASSIEGRGTGELF

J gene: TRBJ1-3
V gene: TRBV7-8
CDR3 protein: ASSTRGSGNTIY

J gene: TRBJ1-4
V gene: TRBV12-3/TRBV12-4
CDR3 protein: ASSFGSTNEKLF

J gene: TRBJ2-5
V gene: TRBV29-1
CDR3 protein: SVVPEETQY

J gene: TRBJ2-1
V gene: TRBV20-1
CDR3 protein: SAYRTSGTDEQF